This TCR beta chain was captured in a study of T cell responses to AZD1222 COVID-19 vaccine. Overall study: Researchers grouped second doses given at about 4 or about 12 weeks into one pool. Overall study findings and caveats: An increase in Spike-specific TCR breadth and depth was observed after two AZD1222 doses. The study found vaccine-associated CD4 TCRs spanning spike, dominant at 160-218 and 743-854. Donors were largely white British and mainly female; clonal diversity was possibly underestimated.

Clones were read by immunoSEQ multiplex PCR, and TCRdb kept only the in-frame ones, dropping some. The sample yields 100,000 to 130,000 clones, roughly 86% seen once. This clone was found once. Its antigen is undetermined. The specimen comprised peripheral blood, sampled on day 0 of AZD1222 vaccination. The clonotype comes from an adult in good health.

CDR3: CASSEGGRDGYTF. CDR3 DNA sequence: TGTGCCAGCAGTGAGGGGGGAAGAGATGGCTACACCTTC. The chain joins TRBV6-1 to TRBJ1-2; D may be TRBD1 (5 bases). The CDR3 is made up of 13 amino acids. The V and J ends lost 3 bases and 6 bases respectively, with 11 bases between them. CDR1 and CDR2 (germline): MNHNS, SASEGT.